A single sample is the source of the 12 T cell receptor beta chains below, sequenced in a study of blood T cell repertoires in COVID-19. TCRdb keeps only in-frame clones here, not all; method: immunoSEQ multiplex PCR. The sample consists of 190,000 or so clones, roughly 86% of them appearing once. Material for sequencing was peripheral blood. These receptors originate from a man aged 40-50 years with active or convalescent COVID-19.

This chain connects TRBV3-1 (or the pseudogene TRBV3-2) to TRBJ1-1; D perhaps matches TRBD1 (6 bases). CDR3 length: 16 residues. V was clipped by 0 bases and J by 0 bases, with 11 bases between them. CDR1 and CDR2 (germline): LGHDT, YNNKEL (reference sequence). The CDR3 here is CASSQERQALNTEAFF. In nucleotides, the CDR3 is TGTGCCAGCAGCCAAGAGCGACAGGCCCTGAACACTGAAGCTTTCTTT.

This chain joins TRBV27 and TRBJ1-4, with D possibly matching TRBD1 (6 bases). Trimming took 8 bases from V and 10 from J, leaving 20 bases between them. The CDR3 runs to 14 residues. Germline V gene data show CDR1 as MNHEY and CDR2 as SMNVEV (reference sequence). CDR3 in amino acids: CASAKDSNPRKLFF. The CDR3 DNA follows: TGTGCCAGCGCAAAGGACAGCAATCCCCGAAAACTGTTTTTT.

J is TRBJ1-1 and V is TRBV6-2 or TRBV6-3, with D unresolved. Trimming shortened V by 4 bases and J by 5 bases, and 8 bases separated the two germline ends. Germline V gene data show CDR1 as MNHEY and CDR2 as SVGEGT. The CDR3 totals 12 residues. For the CDR3, the DNA is TGTGCCAGCAGTTCCGTGCGTACTGAAGCTTTCTTT. Protein: CASSSVRTEAFF.

The chain links TRBV21-1 to TRBJ2-5; the D call TRBD2 from the table was never checked on the DNA. TRBV21-1 corresponds to a pseudogene. This CDR3 contains 12 residues. The CDR3 region has the DNA TGTGGAAGGGCAGGGGAGGGAGAGACCCAGTACTTC. This gives the protein CGRAGEGETQYF.

The V gene is TRBV2, the J gene TRBJ1-2; D uncertain. Germline V gene data show CDR1 as SNHLY and CDR2 as FYNNEI. The ends were cut back, 5 bases at V and 5 bases at J, with 15 bases in the middle. The CDR3 consists of 14 residues. The CDR3 is CASSFQPGYYGYTF. The DNA of the CDR3 is TGTGCCAGCAGTTTTCAGCCAGGATATTATGGCTACACCTTC.

The CDR3 sequence: CASSPKDRGSGEQYF. DNA of the CDR3: TGTGCCAGCTCACCGAAGGACAGGGGATCTGGCGAGCAGTACTTC. The V gene is TRBV18, the J gene TRBJ2-7; TRBD1 aligns across 9 bases. The ends lost 3 bases at V and 6 bases at J; junction bases unmatched: 9. CDR1 KGHSH and CDR2 LQKENI come from the germline V gene. The CDR3 is made up of 15 amino acids.

The chain links TRBV5-8 to TRBJ2-5; unclear D gene. V lost 2 bases, J lost 0 bases, and 11 bases lay in between. In germline, CDR1 is SGHTS, CDR2 YDEGEE. The CDR3 consists of 15 residues. The CDR3 loop is CASSLQKPYQETQYF. The CDR3 DNA reads as TGTGCCAGCAGCTTACAGAAACCGTACCAAGAGACCCAGTACTTC.

The chain links TRBV15 to TRBJ1-1, with D uncertain. V was shortened by 0 bases and J by 0 bases, with 11 bases between the two germline ends. Germline V gene lookup returns CDR1 LNHNV and CDR2 YYDKDF (reference sequence). CDR3 length: 16 amino acids. CDR3 nucleotides: TGTGCCACCAGCAGAGATCGCGGCGTTTTGAACACTGAAGCTTTCTTT. Amino acids: CATSRDRGVLNTEAFF. Looking up the rest from reference TRBV15 and TRBJ1-1 gives the full variable domain: DAMVIQNPRYQVTQFGKPVTLSCSQTLNHNVMYWYQQKSSQAPKLLFHYYDKDFNNEADTPDNFQSRRPNTSFCFLDIRSPGLGDTAMYLCATSRDRGVLNTEAFFGQGTRLTVV.

V usage is TRBV7-3 and J usage is TRBJ1-4, with D possibly being TRBD1 (5 bases). This CDR3 spans 19 amino acids. Germline CDR1 SGHTA, CDR2 FQGTGA. V was trimmed by 4 bases and J by 0 bases, leaving 21 bases between them. The DNA for the CDR3 is TGTGCCAGCAGCTGTACGATCTGGGGGGTTTTCACAACTAATGAAAAACTGTTTTTT. Residues: CASSCTIWGVFTTNEKLFF.

This rearrangement joins TRBV9 to TRBJ2-6; D uncertain. The CDR3 sequence is 15 residues long. Trimming took off 0 bases at V and 2 bases at J, with 6 bases between the two ends. Germline assignment: CDR1 SGDLS and CDR2 YYNGEE. CDR3 nucleotide sequence: TGTGCCAGCAGCGTAGACCGGGCTGGGGCCAACGTCCTGACTTTC. Translating it yields CASSVDRAGANVLTF.

This clone was recorded only once. The chain employs TRBV7-3 and TRBJ1-6; 8 bases are shared with TRBD1. Germline loops: CDR1 SGHTA, CDR2 FQGTGA. The V gene end was trimmed by 5 bases and the J gene end by 6 bases; junction bases not matched to a gene: 3. The CDR3 consists of 14 residues. The CDR3 is CASSRTGFNSPLHF. In nucleotides, the CDR3 is TGTGCCAGCAGCCGGACAGGGTTTAATTCACCCCTCCACTTT.

This chain links TRBV11-2 with TRBJ2-7, with 10 bases identical to TRBD1. The V and J ends lost 4 bases and 4 bases, in that order; junction bases with no gene match: 7. The germline gives CDR1 SGHAT, CDR2 FQNNGV. The CDR3 length is 15 residues. In nucleotides, the CDR3 is TGTGCCAGCAGCTCTAGGGACAGGGGAAAATACGAGCAGTACTTC. Translation: CASSSRDRGKYEQYF.